This TCR beta chain emerged from a study of cytomegalovirus exposure and HLA in healthy donors. This PCR relied on a set of 60 Vbeta primers and 13 Jbeta primers. The method was immunoSEQ multiplex PCR; TCRdb's version includes in-frame clones alone and lacks a portion of them. The sample shows some 180,000 clones, roughly 77% of them seen only once. Findings and caveats of the study: The authors later linked a missense DCLRE1C variant to TCR beta V- and J-gene trimming. Rarity characterized most TCR sequences, yet some public TCRs appeared in many donors.

This clone turned up a few times. As yet, its antigen is unknown. The trim removed 0 bases at V and 4 bases at J, leaving 5 bases unmatched. The CDR3 has 15 amino acids. Germline CDR1 is SGHDT and CDR2 is YYEEEE. The chain links TRBV5-6 to TRBJ2-7, with 9 bases that match TRBD1. The specimen was PBMCs. This sequence originates from a woman in her twenties or thirties in good health and CMV-seropositive. The CDR3 DNA is TGTGCCAGCAGCTTGGCGGGACAGGGACCTTACGAGCAGTACTTC. Translated, it gives CASSLAGQGPYEQYF. Drawing the rest from reference TRBV5-6 and TRBJ2-7, the complete variable domain is DAGVTQSPTHLIKTRGQQVTLRCSPKSGHDTVSWYQQALGQGPQFIFQYYEEEERQRGNFPDRFSGHQFPNYSSELNVNALLLGDSALYLCASSLAGQGPYEQYFGPGTRLTVT.